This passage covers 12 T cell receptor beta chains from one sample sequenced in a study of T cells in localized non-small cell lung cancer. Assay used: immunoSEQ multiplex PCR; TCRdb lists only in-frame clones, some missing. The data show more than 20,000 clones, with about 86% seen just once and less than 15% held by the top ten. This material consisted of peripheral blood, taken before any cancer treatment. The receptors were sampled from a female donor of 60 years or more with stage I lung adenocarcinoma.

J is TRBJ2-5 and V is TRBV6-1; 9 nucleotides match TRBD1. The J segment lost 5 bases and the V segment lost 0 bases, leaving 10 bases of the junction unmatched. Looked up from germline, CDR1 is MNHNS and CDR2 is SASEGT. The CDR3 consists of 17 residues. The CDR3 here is CASSEAVGQGWRETQYF. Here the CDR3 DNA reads TGTGCCAGCAGTGAAGCGGTGGGACAGGGCTGGCGGGAGACCCAGTACTTC.

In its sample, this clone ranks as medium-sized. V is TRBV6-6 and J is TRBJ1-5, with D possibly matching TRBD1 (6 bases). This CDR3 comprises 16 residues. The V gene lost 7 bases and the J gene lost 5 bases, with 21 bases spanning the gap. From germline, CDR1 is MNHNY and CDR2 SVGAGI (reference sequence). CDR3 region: CASTLYGLRGDQPQHF. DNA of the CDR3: TGTGCCAGCACCCTTTATGGACTCAGGGGTGATCAGCCCCAGCATTTT.

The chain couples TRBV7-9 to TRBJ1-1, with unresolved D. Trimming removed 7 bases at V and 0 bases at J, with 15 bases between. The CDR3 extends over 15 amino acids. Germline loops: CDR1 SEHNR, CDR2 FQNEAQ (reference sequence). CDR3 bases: TGTGCCAGCAAAAGAGGCTTAGGAATGAACACTGAAGCTTTCTTT. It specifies CASKRGLGMNTEAFF.

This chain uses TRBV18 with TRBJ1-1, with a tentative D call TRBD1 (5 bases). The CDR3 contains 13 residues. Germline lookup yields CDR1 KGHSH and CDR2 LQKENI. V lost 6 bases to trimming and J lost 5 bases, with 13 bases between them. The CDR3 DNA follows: TGTGCCAGCTCCTCGGGGGGTAGGACTGAAGCTTTCTTT. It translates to CASSSGGRTEAFF.

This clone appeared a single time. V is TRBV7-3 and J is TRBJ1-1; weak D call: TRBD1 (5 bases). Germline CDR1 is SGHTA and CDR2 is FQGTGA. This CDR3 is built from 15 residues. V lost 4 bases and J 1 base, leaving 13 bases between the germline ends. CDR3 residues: CASSSLGRANTEAFF. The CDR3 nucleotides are TGTGCCAGCAGCTCACTAGGCAGGGCGAACACTGAAGCTTTCTTT.

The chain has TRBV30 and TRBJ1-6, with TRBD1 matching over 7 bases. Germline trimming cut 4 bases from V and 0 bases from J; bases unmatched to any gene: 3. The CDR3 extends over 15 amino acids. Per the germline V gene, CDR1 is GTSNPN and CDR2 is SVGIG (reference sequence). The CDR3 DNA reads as TGTGCCTGGAACAGGGGAAGCTCCTATAATTCACCCCTCCACTTT. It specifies CAWNRGSSYNSPLHF.

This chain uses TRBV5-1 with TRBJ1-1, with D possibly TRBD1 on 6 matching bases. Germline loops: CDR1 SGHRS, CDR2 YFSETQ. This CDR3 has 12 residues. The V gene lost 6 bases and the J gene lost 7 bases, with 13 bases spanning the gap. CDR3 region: CASTSQGSEAFF. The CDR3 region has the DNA TGCGCCAGCACCTCACAGGGAAGTGAAGCTTTCTTT.

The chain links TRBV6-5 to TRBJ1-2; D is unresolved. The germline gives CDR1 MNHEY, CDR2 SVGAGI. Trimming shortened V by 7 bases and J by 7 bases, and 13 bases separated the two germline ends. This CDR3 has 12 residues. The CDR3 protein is CASTSGGIGYTF. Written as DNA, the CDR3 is TGTGCCAGCACCTCCGGAGGGATTGGCTACACCTTC.

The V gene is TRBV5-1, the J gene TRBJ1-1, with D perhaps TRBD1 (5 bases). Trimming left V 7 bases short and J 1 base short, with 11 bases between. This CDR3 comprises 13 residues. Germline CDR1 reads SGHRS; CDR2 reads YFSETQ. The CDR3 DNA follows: TGCGCCAGCTGCGGGCAGGGGAACACTGAAGCTTTCTTT. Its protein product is CASCGQGNTEAFF.

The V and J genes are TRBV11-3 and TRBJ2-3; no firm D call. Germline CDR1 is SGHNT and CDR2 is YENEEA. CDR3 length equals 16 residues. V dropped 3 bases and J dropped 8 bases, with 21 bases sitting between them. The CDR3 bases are TGTGCCAGCAGCTTCGGTTCCAACACACATGCGAGTACGCAGTATTTT. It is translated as CASSFGSNTHASTQYF.

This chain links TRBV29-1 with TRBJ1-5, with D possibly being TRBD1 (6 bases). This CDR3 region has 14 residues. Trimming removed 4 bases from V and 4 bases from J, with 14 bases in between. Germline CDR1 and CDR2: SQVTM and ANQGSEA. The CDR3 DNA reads TGCAGCGTTGCCGGGGGGCTTGGGAATCAGCCCCAGCATTTT. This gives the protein CSVAGGLGNQPQHF.

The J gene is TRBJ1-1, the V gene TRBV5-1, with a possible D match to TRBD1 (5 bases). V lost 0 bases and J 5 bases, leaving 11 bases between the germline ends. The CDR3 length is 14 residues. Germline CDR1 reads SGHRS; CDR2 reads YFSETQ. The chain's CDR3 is CASSLAGRGTEAFF. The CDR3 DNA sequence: TGCGCCAGCAGCTTGGCAGGGCGGGGTACTGAAGCTTTCTTT.